The clone carrying this T cell receptor beta chain has ten or more counts. CDR1 is SNHLY and CDR2 is FYNNEI in the germline V gene. This CDR3 contains 14 residues. The V gene lost 10 bases and the J gene lost 8 bases, with 21 bases spanning the gap. These data come from a study of T cells in Graves' hyperthyroidism and ophthalmopathy. Amplification of TCR beta CDR3 regions was performed using RNA transcripts as template. Researchers ran a first-round RT-PCR on the TCR CDR3 using the HTBI primer set. MiXCR was run by TCRdb on the multiplex PCR reads, yielding one entry per CDR3 protein. The sample consists of 250,000 to 300,000 distinct CDR3 sequences, approximately 13% of them appearing once.

The source material was blood. This clonotype was obtained from a middle-aged woman with Graves' hyperthyroidism. This chain joins TRBV2 and TRBJ2-1; no clear D. The CDR3 DNA sequence: TGTGCCACCGCGTTAGGGCTAGTCATCGATGAGCAGTTCTTC. It is translated as CATALGLVIDEQFF.